These 31 T cell receptor beta chains originate from one sample sequenced in a study of T cells after yellow fever vaccination (dated by TCRdb to the late 2010s). Library method: 5' RACE. Sequencing relied on an Illumina HiSeq 2500. TCRdb reworked the public reads: Q25 trimming with fastp, MiXCR clone assembly, productive beta chains retained. Rows merge per CDR3 protein into single entries with the most common DNA and genes. The sample has approximately 27,000 distinct CDR3 sequences on record, 5.5% of them singletons. The top ten clonotypes cover about 12% of the sample. The treatment or condition label, read with the paper, signifies: live attenuated yellow fever vaccine strain. The input for sequencing was PBMCs, either bulk or a sorted T-cell subset (CD4+, CD8+, memory, or dextramer-sorted; not recorded which), taken 15 days after the yellow fever booster vaccination. Every receptor here comes from a young man who received the YFV17D yellow fever vaccine.

To note about this clonotype: This may stem from a read error, because a much larger clone lies one nucleotide away. The chain uses TRBV3-1 and TRBJ2-2; TRBD2 might be the D (5 bases). Germline assignment: CDR1 LGHDT and CDR2 YNNKEL (reference sequence). V shed 4 bases and J shed 4 bases, with 22 bases lying between them. The CDR3 sequence is 18 residues long. The CDR3 protein is CASSPDPRLQRGTGELFF. The CDR3 bases are TGTGCCAGCAGCCCAGACCCCAGACTACAACGGGGCACCGGGGAGCTGTTTTTT.

This clonotype was found many times. The V gene is TRBV29-1, the J gene TRBJ2-7; D may be TRBD2 (7 bases). This CDR3 has 13 amino acids. The V and J ends lost 5 bases and 3 bases respectively, with 14 bases between them. The germline gives CDR1 SQVTM, CDR2 ANQGSEA. The CDR3 spells CSVTRGGSYEQYF. In DNA form, the CDR3 reads TGCAGCGTTACGAGGGGGGGAAGCTACGAGCAGTACTTC.

This clonotype was detected ten times or more. This rearrangement joins TRBV5-1 to TRBJ2-2; D uncertain. Germline CDR1 and CDR2: SGHRS and YFSETQ. Trimming left V 0 bases short and J 1 base short, with 4 bases between. The CDR3 length is 14 residues. Written as DNA, the CDR3 is TGCGCCAGCAGCTTGGGACAGAACACCGGGGAGCTGTTTTTT. Translating gives CASSLGQNTGELFF.

As to this clonotype: This could be a read error, since a much larger clone is one nucleotide away. V is TRBV12-3 or TRBV12-4 and J is TRBJ2-2, with D unclear. Trimming removed 3 bases from V and 6 bases from J, with 14 bases in between. The CDR3 spans 15 residues. The CDR3 here is CASSLGSWSAGELFF. The DNA of the CDR3 is TGTGCCAGCAGTTTGGGGTCATGGAGCGCCGGGGAGCTGTTTTTT.

This clonotype was counted many times. The V and J genes are TRBV5-1 and TRBJ2-4; possible D gene TRBD2, 5 bases. With 2 bases removed from V and 3 bases from J, the gap between germline ends came to 15 bases. The CDR3 spans 16 residues. CDR1 and CDR2 from the germline V gene are SGHRS and YFSETQ. The CDR3 coding sequence is TGCGCCAGCAGCTTCGGCGGTACTAGTGGCAAAAACATTCAGTACTTC. Translated: CASSFGGTSGKNIQYF.

This clonotype occurred many times. The chain combines TRBV6-5 with TRBJ2-6; TRBD1 might be the D (6 bases). The CDR3 is 16 amino acids. Germline-derived CDR1 and CDR2 are MNHEY and SVGAGI. V was clipped by 8 bases and J by 4 bases, with 18 bases between them. The CDR3, as DNA: TGTGCCAGCCAATTTTTACAGGGCTCCGGGGCCAACGTCCTGACTTTC. Protein sequence: CASQFLQGSGANVLTF.

In its sample, this clonotype was seen many times. The chain carries TRBV6-1 and TRBJ2-1; D call uncertain. V was trimmed by 4 bases and J by 8 bases, leaving 9 bases between them. The CDR3 extends over 12 amino acids. Per the germline V gene, CDR1 is MNHNS and CDR2 is SASEGT. This CDR3 reads CASSVGSHEQFF. CDR3 nucleotide sequence: TGTGCCAGCAGTGTCGGCTCCCATGAGCAGTTCTTC.

This clonotype was detected many times. The chain is built from TRBV29-1 and TRBJ2-1, with no clear D. Deletions cut 1 base from V and 10 bases from J, with 8 bases between. The germline gives CDR1 SQVTM, CDR2 ANQGSEA. This CDR3 contains 11 residues. In nucleotides, the CDR3 is TGCAGCGTTGAAGGTGGGCTAGAGCAGTTCTTC. Amino acids: CSVEGGLEQFF.

This clonotype was counted many times. The chain combines TRBV28 with TRBJ2-3; 10 bases fit TRBD2. CDR1 is MDHEN, CDR2 SYDVKM, per germline. The CDR3 has 15 amino acids. Losses at the gene ends were 6 bases for V and 3 bases for J; bases not matched to a gene: 6. The CDR3 protein is CASRGSSGRTDTQYF. The CDR3 DNA is TGTGCCAGCAGGGGATCTAGCGGGAGAACAGATACGCAGTATTTT.

Ten or more counts support this clonotype. The chain couples TRBV5-1 to TRBJ2-7; D is possibly TRBD2 (5 bases). From germline, CDR1 is SGHRS and CDR2 YFSETQ. The CDR3 is 14 amino acids. V lost 1 base and J 3 bases, leaving 11 bases between the germline ends. Here the CDR3 DNA reads TGCGCCAGCAGCTTGCAACGGGAAAACTACGAGCAGTACTTC. Its protein product is CASSLQRENYEQYF.

The CDR3 is CSARDAGGGETQYF. CDR3 bases: TGCAGTGCTAGAGATGCGGGAGGGGGGGAGACCCAGTACTTC. V and J are TRBV20-1 and TRBJ2-5; TRBD2 matches 9 bases. Germline V lookup: CDR1 DFQATT, CDR2 SNEGSKA (reference sequence). The CDR3 runs 14 residues. V was pared by 0 bases and J by 5 bases, with 4 bases of the junction left unmatched.

This clonotype showed up many times. The chain is built from TRBV20-1 and TRBJ1-2; 7 bases map to TRBD1. The CDR3 is 13 residues long. J gave up 0 bases and V 5 bases, and 3 bases lay outside the gene matches. The germline V gene has CDR1 DFQATT and CDR2 SNEGSKA (reference sequence). In DNA form, the CDR3 reads TGCAGTGCTGGGACAGCGACTAACTATGGCTACACCTTC. Amino acids: CSAGTATNYGYTF.

This clonotype was recorded at least ten times. The rearrangement uses TRBV28 and TRBJ1-1, with 8 nucleotides matching TRBD1. Germline CDR1 MDHEN, CDR2 SYDVKM. The CDR3 extends over 13 amino acids. V was clipped by 1 base and J by 14 bases; unmatched bases: 9. The CDR3 coding sequence is TGTGCCAGCAGTTTATTGGGACAGGACAGAGCCTTCTTT. Translating it yields CASSLLGQDRAFF.

This clonotype was counted ten times or more. This chain connects TRBV7-2 to TRBJ2-7; D ambiguous. CDR1 is SGHTA and CDR2 is FQGNSA in the germline V gene. CDR3 length: 12 residues. The V and J ends lost 3 bases and 5 bases respectively, with 8 bases between them. In nucleotides, the CDR3 is TGTGCCAGCAGCTTGGTAGGGCACGAGCAGTACTTC. It codes for CASSLVGHEQYF.

This clonotype was seen at least ten times. The V and J genes are TRBV20-1 and TRBJ1-2; D remains unclear. The V end lost 5 bases, the J end lost 8 bases, and 15 bases lay between the germline ends. CDR3 length: 12 residues. Germline assignment: CDR1 DFQATT and CDR2 SNEGSKA (reference sequence). CDR3 sequence (DNA): TGCAGTGCTTTGAGACATAAAGACGGCTACACCTTC. Protein product: CSALRHKDGYTF.

This clonotype was seen ten or more times. Here the CDR3 DNA reads TGTGCCAGCAGCCCCTTGACGGGAGCCTACAATGAGCAGTTCTTC. Protein sequence: CASSPLTGAYNEQFF. The chain links TRBV3-1 to TRBJ2-1; TRBD2 is a possible D gene (6 bases). CDR1 is LGHDT, CDR2 YNNKEL, per germline (reference sequence). This CDR3 spans 15 amino acids. Trimming shortened V by 4 bases and J by 2 bases, and 12 bases separated the two germline ends.

This clonotype was counted ten times or more. The chain carries TRBV19 and TRBJ2-7, with TRBD1 as a possible D gene (6 bases). Germline assignment: CDR1 LNHDA and CDR2 SQIVND (reference sequence). Trimming removed 10 bases from V and 2 bases from J, with 12 bases in between. This CDR3 region has 12 residues. In DNA form, the CDR3 reads TGTGCCACAAGGGCAGGGGCCTACGAGCAGTACTTC. Protein: CATRAGAYEQYF.

This clonotype was picked up many times. The chain carries TRBV5-1 and TRBJ2-1, with D possibly called TRBD1 or TRBD2 (5 bases each). V lost 4 bases, J lost 3 bases, and 17 bases lay in between. The CDR3 contains 16 residues. Germline CDR1 SGHRS, CDR2 YFSETQ. This CDR3 reads CASSGDWGNVYNEQFF. DNA of the CDR3: TGCGCCAGCAGCGGGGATTGGGGGAACGTCTACAATGAGCAGTTCTTC.

This clonotype was picked up many times. The chain recombines TRBV20-1 with TRBJ2-7, with TRBD1 matching 11 bases. The germline V gene encodes CDR1 DFQATT and CDR2 SNEGSKA (reference sequence). Trimming cost V 5 bases and J 6 bases; bases outside gene matches: 9. The CDR3 length is 14 residues. CDR3 bases: TGCAGTGCTGGGACCGGGACAGGGGGGGGCGAGCAGTACTTC. Translated, it gives CSAGTGTGGGEQYF.

This clonotype was seen many times. The V gene is TRBV14, the J gene TRBJ2-3; 10 nucleotides line up with TRBD1. Looked up from germline, CDR1 is SGHDN and CDR2 is FVKESK. There are 18 residues in the CDR3. J was trimmed by 3 bases and V by 0 bases; bases with no gene match: 9. CDR3 coding DNA: TGTGCCAGCAGCCAAGACCTCCCGGGACAGGGGTTGACAGATACGCAGTATTTT. It is translated as CASSQDLPGQGLTDTQYF.

This clonotype has at least ten counts. The chain links TRBV11-2 to TRBJ2-3; TRBD1 aligns across 9 bases. Germline V gives CDR1 SGHAT, CDR2 FQNNGV. This CDR3 spans 18 amino acids. Unmatched junction bases numbered 17, after V lost 6 bases and J lost 4 bases. For the CDR3, the DNA is TGTGCCAGCAGACAAATCAGGGACAGGGTAATAGGTGCAGATACGCAGTATTTT. Its translation is CASRQIRDRVIGADTQYF.

At least ten counts were recorded for this clonotype. V gene TRBV5-4 combines with J gene TRBJ2-3; 7 bases fit TRBD2. Trimming took 2 bases from V and 2 from J; bases not matched to a gene: 8. The CDR3 has 16 amino acids. CDR1 SGHNT and CDR2 YYREEE come from the germline V gene (reference sequence). CDR3 residues: CASSFSTGTNTDTQYF. The CDR3 DNA reads as TGTGCCAGCAGCTTTTCAACCGGGACTAACACAGATACGCAGTATTTT.

This clonotype was seen at least ten times. The chain joins TRBV6-5 to TRBJ1-6, with D uncertain. Germline V gene sequence: CDR1 MNHEY, CDR2 SVGAGI. V lost 6 bases to trimming and J lost 10 bases, with 13 bases between them. CDR3 size: 13 residues. In DNA form, the CDR3 reads TGTGCCAGCAGCCCCCGTGCGGAGTCACCCCTCCACTTT. Translating gives CASSPRAESPLHF.

At least ten counts were recorded for this clonotype. The chain recombines TRBV20-1 with TRBJ2-1; no definite D call. The V end was cut by 0 bases, the J end by 2 bases, with 8 bases between. The CDR3 covers 14 residues. The germline V gene has CDR1 DFQATT and CDR2 SNEGSKA (reference sequence). The CDR3 spells CSARDERAYNEQFF. In nucleotides, the CDR3 is TGCAGTGCTAGAGACGAACGAGCCTACAATGAGCAGTTCTTC.

Many counts were recorded for this clonotype. The chain carries TRBV20-1 and TRBJ2-7; 9 nucleotides align to TRBD2. The CDR3 loop spans 15 amino acids. The germline V gene encodes CDR1 DFQATT and CDR2 SNEGSKA (reference sequence). Trimming cost V 5 bases and J 2 bases; bases outside gene matches: 10. The CDR3 here is CSAENSGSSPYEQYF. The CDR3 DNA reads as TGCAGTGCTGAAAATAGCGGGAGCAGCCCCTACGAGCAGTACTTC.

This clonotype was detected ten times or more. This sequence joins TRBV7-6 and TRBJ2-7; 9 nucleotides line up with TRBD1. V dropped 5 bases and J dropped 5; count of bases not matched to a gene: 10. Germline values: CDR1 SGHVS, CDR2 FNYEAQ. CDR3 size: 15 residues. CDR3 DNA sequence: TGTGCCAGCAGCCGCGGAGGACAGGGGTTGCACGAGCAGTACTTC. Translation: CASSRGGQGLHEQYF.

This clonotype has a count of ten or more. The J gene is TRBJ2-1, the V gene TRBV18; D is uncertain. The CDR3 runs to 13 residues. Germline V CDR1 and CDR2: KGHSH, LQKENI. Trimming left V 4 bases short and J 5 bases short, with 9 bases between. The DNA of the CDR3 is TGTGCCAGCTCACTTGGGCCAAACAATGAGCAGTTCTTC. Translated: CASSLGPNNEQFF.

This clonotype has ten or more counts. The V gene is TRBV4-1, the J gene TRBJ1-4; possible D gene TRBD1, 5 bases. The CDR3 consists of 13 residues. Trimming took off 4 bases at V and 4 bases at J, with 7 bases between the two ends. Germline V gene lookup returns CDR1 MGHRA and CDR2 YSYEKL. This chain's CDR3 is CASSRQLNEKLFF. As DNA, the CDR3 is TGCGCCAGCAGCCGACAGCTTAATGAAAAACTGTTTTTT.

The sample holds many counts of this clonotype. The gene calls are TRBV10-1 and TRBJ2-1, with a weak D call TRBD2 (5 bases). The CDR3 is 16 amino acids. Germline V lookup: CDR1 WNHNN, CDR2 SYGVQD (reference sequence). Trimming stripped 1 base from V and 2 bases from J, with 12 bases between. The CDR3 sequence is CASSEWVGDPYNEQFF. The CDR3 nucleotides are TGCGCCAGCAGTGAGTGGGTGGGAGACCCCTACAATGAGCAGTTCTTC.

This clonotype was found many times. The chain is built from TRBV24-1 and TRBJ2-1; 11 nucleotides line up with TRBD2. The CDR3 spans 16 residues. The trim removed 4 bases at V and 8 bases at J, leaving 9 bases unmatched. Germline lookup yields CDR1 KGHDR and CDR2 SFDVKD. The CDR3 nucleotides are TGTGCCACCAGTGACGCGAAACTAGCGGGAGTGGATGAGCAGTTCTTC. Amino acids: CATSDAKLAGVDEQFF.

This clonotype was seen repeatedly, ten times or more. V and J are TRBV5-1 and TRBJ2-3; 8 bases map to TRBD1. The J segment lost 1 base and the V segment lost 6 bases, leaving 1 base of the junction unmatched. The germline gives CDR1 SGHRS, CDR2 YFSETQ. The CDR3 runs to 13 residues. The CDR3: CASKTGGTDTQYF. As DNA, the CDR3 is TGCGCCAGCAAGACAGGGGGCACAGATACGCAGTATTTT.